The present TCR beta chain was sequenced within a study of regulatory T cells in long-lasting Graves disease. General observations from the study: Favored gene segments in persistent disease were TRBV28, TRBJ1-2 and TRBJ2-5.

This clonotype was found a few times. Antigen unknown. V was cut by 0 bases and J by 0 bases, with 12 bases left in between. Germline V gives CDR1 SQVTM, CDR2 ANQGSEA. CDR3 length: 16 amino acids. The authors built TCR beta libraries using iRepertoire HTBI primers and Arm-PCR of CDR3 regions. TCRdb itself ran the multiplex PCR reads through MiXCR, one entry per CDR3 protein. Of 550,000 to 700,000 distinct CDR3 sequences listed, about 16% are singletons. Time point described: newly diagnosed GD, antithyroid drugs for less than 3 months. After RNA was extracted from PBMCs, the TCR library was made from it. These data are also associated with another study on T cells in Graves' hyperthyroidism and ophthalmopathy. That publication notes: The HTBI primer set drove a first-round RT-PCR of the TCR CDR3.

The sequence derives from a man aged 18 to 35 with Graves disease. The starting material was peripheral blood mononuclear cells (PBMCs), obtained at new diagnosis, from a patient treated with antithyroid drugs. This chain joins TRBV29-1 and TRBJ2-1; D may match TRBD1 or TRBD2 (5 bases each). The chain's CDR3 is CSVEDLGDSSYNEQFF. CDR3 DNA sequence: TGCAGCGTTGAAGATTTGGGGGATTCCTCCTACAATGAGCAGTTCTTC.